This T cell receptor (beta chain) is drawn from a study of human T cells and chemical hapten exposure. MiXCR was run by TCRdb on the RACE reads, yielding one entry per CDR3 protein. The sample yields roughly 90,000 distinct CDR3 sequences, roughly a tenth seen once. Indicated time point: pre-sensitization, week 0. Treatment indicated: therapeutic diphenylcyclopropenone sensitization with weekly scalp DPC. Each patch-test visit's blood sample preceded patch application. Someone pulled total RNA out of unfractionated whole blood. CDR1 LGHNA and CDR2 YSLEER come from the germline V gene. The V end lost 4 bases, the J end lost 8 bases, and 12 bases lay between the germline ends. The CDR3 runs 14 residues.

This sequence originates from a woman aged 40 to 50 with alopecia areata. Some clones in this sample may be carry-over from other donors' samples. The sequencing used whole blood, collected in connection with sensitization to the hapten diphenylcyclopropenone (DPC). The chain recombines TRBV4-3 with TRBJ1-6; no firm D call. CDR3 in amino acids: CASSPSRRDSPLHF. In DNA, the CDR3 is TGCGCCAGCAGCCCAAGCCGACGGGATTCACCCCTCCACTTT.